This entry features one T cell receptor beta chain sequence. Generated by immunoSEQ multiplex PCR, the TCRdb table keeps only in-frame clones and is missing some. This repertoire shows under 150,000 clones, approximately 80% found once; its top ten account for about 8%. The data originate from a study of blood T cell repertoires in COVID-19. The CDR3 extends over 17 amino acids. Per the germline V gene, CDR1 is SGHAT and CDR2 is FQNNGV. Trimming cost V 0 bases and J 2 bases; bases outside gene matches: 8. This chain links TRBV11-2 with TRBJ2-3, with 7 bases aligning to TRBD1. Sequenced sample: peripheral blood. The TCR originated in a human donor with acute or convalescent COVID-19. The donor label of this sample is uncertain. DNA for the CDR3: TGTGCCAGCAGCTTAGATCAGGACAGGTTTTCCACAGATACGCAGTATTTT. It is translated as CASSLDQDRFSTDTQYF.